These 2 T cell receptor beta chains were sequenced from one sample in a study of blood T cell repertoires in COVID-19. This table comes from immunoSEQ multiplex PCR, and its TCRdb copy is limited to in-frame clones, with some not included. The sample holds approximately 160,000 clones; 84% are singletons and the top ten take 7.5% to 9.5%. Sequencing used peripheral blood. These receptors were taken from a man aged 35 to 55 who had recovered from COVID-19.

The chain links TRBV27 to TRBJ2-2; D may be TRBD1 (6 bases). The CDR3 covers 13 residues. Germline assignment: CDR1 MNHEY and CDR2 SMNVEV (reference sequence). V lost 7 bases, J lost 4 bases, and 10 bases lay in between. The CDR3 DNA sequence: TGTGCCAGCACCGGGACAAGCACCGGGGAGCTGTTTTTT. Amino acids: CASTGTSTGELFF.

The chain uses TRBV18 and TRBJ2-3, with a possible D match to TRBD2 (6 bases). V shed 1 base and J shed 1 base, with 9 bases lying between them. The length of the CDR3 is 15 residues. The V gene's germline CDR1 is KGHSH and CDR2 LQKENI. Here the CDR3 reads CASSPRLVGTDTQYF. The CDR3, as DNA: TGTGCCAGCTCACCACGACTAGTCGGCACAGATACGCAGTATTTT. Together with reference TRBV18 and TRBJ2-3, the CDR3 gives the full variable domain: NAGVMQNPRHLVRRRGQEARLRCSPMKGHSHVYWYRQLPEEGLKFMVYLQKENIIDESGMPKERFSAEFPKEGPSILRIQQVVRGDSAAYFCASSPRLVGTDTQYFGPGTRLTVL.